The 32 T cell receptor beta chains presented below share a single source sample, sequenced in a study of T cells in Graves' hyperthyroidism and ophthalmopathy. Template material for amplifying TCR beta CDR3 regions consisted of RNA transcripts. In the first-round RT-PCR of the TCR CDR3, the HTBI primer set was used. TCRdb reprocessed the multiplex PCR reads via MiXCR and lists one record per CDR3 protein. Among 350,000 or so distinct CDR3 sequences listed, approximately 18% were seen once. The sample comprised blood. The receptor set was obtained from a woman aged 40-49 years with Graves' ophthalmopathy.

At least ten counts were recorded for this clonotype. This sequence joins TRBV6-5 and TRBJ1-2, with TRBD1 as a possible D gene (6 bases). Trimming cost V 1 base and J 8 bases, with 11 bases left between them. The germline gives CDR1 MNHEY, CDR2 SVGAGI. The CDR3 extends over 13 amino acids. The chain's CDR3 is CASSYWPGVGYTF. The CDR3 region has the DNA TGTGCCAGCAGTTACTGGCCAGGGGTCGGCTACACCTTC.

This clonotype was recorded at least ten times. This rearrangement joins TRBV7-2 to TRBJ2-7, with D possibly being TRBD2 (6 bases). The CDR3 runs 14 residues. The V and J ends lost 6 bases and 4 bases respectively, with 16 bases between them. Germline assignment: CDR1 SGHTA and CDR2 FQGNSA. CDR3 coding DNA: TGTGCCAGCAGTTACGCCGGGGGAGGTTACGAGCAGTACTTC. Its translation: CASSYAGGGYEQYF.

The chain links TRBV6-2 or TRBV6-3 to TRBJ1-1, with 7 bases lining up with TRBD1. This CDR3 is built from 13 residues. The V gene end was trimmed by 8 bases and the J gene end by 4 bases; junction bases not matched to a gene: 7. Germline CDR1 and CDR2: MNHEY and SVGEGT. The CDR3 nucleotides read TGTGCCAGCGGGCTCAGGGGGGTCACTGAAGCTTTCTTT. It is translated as CASGLRGVTEAFF.

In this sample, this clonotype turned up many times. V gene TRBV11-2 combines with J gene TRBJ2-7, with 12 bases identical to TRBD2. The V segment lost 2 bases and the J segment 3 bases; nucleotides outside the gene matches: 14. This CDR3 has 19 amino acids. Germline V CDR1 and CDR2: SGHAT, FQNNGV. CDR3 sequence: CASSLLVGGGLAGYYEQYF. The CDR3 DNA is TGTGCCAGCAGCTTATTAGTCGGTGGGGGACTAGCGGGTTACTACGAGCAGTACTTC.

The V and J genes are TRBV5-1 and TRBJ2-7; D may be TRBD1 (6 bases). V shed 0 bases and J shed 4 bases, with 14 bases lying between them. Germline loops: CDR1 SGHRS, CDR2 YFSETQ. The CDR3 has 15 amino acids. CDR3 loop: CASSLARGQTYEQYF. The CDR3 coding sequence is TGCGCCAGCAGCTTGGCACGAGGACAGACTTACGAGCAGTACTTC.

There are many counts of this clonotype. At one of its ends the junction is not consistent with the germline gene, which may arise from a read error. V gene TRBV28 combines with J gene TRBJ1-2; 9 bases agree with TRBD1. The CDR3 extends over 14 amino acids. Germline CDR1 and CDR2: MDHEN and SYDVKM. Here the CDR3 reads CASREGQGYYGHTF. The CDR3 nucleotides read TGTGCCAGCAGAGAAGGACAGGGGTACTATGGCCACACCTTC.

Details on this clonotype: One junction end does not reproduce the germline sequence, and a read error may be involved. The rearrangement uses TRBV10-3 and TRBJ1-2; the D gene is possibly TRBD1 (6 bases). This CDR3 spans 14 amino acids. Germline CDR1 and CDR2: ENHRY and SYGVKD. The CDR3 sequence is CAIKGSGDNFGYTF. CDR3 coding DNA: TGTGCCATCAAGGGAAGTGGGGACAACTTTGGCTACACCTTC.

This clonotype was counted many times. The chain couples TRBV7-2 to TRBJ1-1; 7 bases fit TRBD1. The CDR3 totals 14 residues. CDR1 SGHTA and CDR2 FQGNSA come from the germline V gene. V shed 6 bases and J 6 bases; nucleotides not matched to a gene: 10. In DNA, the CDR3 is TGTGCCAGCAGTTTAAATGCAGGGGGTGCTGAAGCTTTCTTT. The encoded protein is CASSLNAGGAEAFF.

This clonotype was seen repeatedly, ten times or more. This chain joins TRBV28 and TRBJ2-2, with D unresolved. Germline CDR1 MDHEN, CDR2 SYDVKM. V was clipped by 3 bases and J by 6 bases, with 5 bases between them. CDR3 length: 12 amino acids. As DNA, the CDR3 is TGTGCCAGCAGTTTTGAGGCCGGGGAGCTGTTTTTT. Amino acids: CASSFEAGELFF.

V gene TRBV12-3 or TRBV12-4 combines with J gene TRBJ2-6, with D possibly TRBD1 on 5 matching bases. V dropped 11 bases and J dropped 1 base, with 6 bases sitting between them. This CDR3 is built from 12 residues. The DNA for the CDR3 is TGTGCCGGGGCGTCTGGGGCCAACGTCCTGACTTTC. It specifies CAGASGANVLTF.

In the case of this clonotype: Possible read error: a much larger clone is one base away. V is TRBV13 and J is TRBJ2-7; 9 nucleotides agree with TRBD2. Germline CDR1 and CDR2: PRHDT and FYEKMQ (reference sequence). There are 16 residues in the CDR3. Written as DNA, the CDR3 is TGTGCCATCAGCTTAGGAGGTGGCGGGAGGGCCTCCGAGCAGTACTTC. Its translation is CAISLGGGGRASEQYF.

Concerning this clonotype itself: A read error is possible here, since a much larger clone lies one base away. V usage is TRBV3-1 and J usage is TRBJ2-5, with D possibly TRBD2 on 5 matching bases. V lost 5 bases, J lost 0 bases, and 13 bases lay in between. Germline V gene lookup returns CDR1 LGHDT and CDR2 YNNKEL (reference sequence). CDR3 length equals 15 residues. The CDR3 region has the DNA TGTGCCAGCAGCGAGGGATCGATGTACCAAGAGACCCAGTACTTC. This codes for CASSEGSMYQETQYF.

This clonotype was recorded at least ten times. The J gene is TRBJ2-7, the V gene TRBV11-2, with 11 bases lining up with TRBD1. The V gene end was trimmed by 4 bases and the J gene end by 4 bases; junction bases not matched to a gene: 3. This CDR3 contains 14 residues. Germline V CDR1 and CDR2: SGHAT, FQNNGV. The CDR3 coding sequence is TGTGCCAGCAGCTGGGACAGGGGGAAATACGAGCAGTACTTC. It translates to CASSWDRGKYEQYF.

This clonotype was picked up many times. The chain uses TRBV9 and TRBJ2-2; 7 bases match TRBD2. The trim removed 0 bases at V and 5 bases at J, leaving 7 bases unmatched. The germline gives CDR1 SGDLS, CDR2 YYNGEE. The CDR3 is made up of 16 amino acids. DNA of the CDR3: TGTGCCAGCAGCGTAGTCGGGGGAGGGATGACCGGGGAGCTGTTTTTT. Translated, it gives CASSVVGGGMTGELFF. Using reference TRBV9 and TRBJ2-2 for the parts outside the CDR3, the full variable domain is DSGVTQTPKHLITATGQRVTLRCSPRSGDLSVYWYQQSLDQGLQFLIQYYNGEERAKGNILERFSAQQFPDLHSELNLSSLELGDSALYFCASSVVGGGMTGELFFGEGSRLTVL.

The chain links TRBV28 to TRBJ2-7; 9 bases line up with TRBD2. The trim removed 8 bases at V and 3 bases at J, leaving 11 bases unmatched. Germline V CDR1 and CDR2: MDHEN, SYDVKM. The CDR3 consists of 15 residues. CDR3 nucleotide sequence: TGTGCCAGCCGACCCTCTGTGACTAGCGGCTACGAGCAGTACTTC. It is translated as CASRPSVTSGYEQYF.

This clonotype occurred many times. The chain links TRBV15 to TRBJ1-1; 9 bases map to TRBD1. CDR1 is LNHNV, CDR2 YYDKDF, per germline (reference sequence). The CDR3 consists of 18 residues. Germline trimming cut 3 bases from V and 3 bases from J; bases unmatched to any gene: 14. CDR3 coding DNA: TGTGCCACCAGCAGGGACCCTACAGGGGGCGCTATGGACACTGAAGCTTTCTTT. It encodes CATSRDPTGGAMDTEAFF.

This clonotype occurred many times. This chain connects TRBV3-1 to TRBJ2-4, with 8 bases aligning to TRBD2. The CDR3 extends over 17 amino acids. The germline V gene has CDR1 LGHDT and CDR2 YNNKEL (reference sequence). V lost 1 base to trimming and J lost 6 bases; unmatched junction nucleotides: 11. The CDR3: CASSQGPTGGAGNIQYF. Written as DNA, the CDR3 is TGTGCCAGCAGCCAAGGCCCGACGGGGGGGGCCGGAAACATTCAGTACTTC.

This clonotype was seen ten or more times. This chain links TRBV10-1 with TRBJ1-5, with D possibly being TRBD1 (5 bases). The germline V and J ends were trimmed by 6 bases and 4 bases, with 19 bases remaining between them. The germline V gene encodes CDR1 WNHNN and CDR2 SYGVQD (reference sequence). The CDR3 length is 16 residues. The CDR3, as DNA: TGCGCCAGCAGGGACCACAGGCCCGAGGTAAATCAGCCCCAGCATTTT. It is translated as CASRDHRPEVNQPQHF.

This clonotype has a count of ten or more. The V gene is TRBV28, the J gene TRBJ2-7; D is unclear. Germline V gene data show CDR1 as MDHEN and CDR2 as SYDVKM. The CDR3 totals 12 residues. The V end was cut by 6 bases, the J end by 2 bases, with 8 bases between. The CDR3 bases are TGTGCCAGCAGCCTCTACCCCTACGAGCAGTACTTC. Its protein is CASSLYPYEQYF.

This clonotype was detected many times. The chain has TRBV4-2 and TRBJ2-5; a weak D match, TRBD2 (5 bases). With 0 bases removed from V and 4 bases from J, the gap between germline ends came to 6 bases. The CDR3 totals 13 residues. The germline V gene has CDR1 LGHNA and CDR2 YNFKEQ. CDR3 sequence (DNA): TGTGCCAGCAGCCAAGAGGCGGGAGAGACCCAGTACTTC. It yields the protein CASSQEAGETQYF.

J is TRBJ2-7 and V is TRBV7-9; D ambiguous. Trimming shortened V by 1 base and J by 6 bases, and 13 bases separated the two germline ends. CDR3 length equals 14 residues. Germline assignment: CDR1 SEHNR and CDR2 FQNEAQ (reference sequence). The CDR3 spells CASSLGLAFPEQYF. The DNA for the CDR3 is TGTGCCAGCAGCTTAGGATTAGCTTTCCCCGAGCAGTACTTC.

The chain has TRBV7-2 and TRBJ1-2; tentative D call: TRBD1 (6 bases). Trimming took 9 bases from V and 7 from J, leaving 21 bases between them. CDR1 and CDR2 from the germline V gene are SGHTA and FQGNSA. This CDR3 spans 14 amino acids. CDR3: CASLQGHSSVGYTF. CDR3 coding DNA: TGTGCCAGTTTACAGGGTCATTCGTCTGTTGGCTACACCTTC. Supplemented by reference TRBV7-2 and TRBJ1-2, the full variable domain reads GAGVSQSPSNKVTEKGKDVELRCDPISGHTALYWYRQSLGQGLEFLIYFQGNSAPDKSGLPSDRFSAERTGGSVSTLTIQRTQQEDSAVYLCASLQGHSSVGYTFGSGTRLTVV.

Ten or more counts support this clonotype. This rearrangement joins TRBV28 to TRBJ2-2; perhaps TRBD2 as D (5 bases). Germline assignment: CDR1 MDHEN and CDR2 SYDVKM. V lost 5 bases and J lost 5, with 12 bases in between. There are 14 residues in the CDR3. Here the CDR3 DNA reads TGTGCCAGCAGTCCCCCCCCGGGGACCGGGGAGCTGTTTTTT. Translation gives CASSPPPGTGELFF.

In DNA form, the CDR3 reads TGTGCCAGCAGTTACGGGGCCGACAGGGTCGGTGGCTACACCTTC. Its protein is CASSYGADRVGGYTF. This rearrangement joins TRBV6-2 or TRBV6-3 to TRBJ1-2; 7 bases are shared with TRBD1. V lost 2 bases, J lost 7 bases, and 10 bases stayed unmatched. Germline V CDR1 and CDR2: MNHEY, SVGEGT. This CDR3 is 15 amino acids long.

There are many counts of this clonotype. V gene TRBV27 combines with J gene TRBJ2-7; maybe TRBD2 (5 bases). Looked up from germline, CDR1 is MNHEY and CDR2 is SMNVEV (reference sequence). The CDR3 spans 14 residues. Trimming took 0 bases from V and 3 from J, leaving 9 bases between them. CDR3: CASSLSIGNYEQYF. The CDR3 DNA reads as TGTGCCAGCAGTTTATCGATCGGGAACTACGAGCAGTACTTC.

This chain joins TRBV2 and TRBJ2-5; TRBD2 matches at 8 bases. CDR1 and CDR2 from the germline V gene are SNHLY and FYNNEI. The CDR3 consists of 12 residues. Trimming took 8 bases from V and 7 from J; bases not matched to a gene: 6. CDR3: CASGRAGGTQYF. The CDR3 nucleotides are TGTGCCAGCGGACGTGCGGGGGGGACCCAGTACTTC.

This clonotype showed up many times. The CDR3 DNA sequence: TGCAGTACGGGACAGGTCCAAGAGACCCAGTACTTC. This sequence encodes CSTGQVQETQYF. The chain carries TRBV20-1 and TRBJ2-5, with 8 bases lining up with TRBD1. CDR3 length: 12 residues. Germline V gives CDR1 DFQATT, CDR2 SNEGSKA (reference sequence). Unmatched junction bases numbered 3, after V lost 8 bases and J lost 1 base.

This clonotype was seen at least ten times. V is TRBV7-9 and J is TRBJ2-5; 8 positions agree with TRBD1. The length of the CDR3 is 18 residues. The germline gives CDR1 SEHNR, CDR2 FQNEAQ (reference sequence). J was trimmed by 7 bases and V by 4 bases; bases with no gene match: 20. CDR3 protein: CASSWIPGQVFEFGTQYF. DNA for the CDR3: TGTGCCAGCAGCTGGATACCGGGACAGGTTTTTGAGTTCGGGACCCAGTACTTC.

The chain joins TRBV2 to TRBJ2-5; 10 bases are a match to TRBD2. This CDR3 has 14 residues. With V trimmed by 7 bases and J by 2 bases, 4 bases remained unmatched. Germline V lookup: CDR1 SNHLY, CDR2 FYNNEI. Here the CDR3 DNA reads TGTGCCAGCAAGGTACTAGCGGGACAAGAGACCCAGTACTTC. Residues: CASKVLAGQETQYF.

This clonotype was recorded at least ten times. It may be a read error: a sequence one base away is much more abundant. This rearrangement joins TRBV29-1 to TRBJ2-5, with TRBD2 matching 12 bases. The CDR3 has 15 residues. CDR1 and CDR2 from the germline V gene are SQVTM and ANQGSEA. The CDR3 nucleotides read TGCAGCGTTGGACTAGCGGGAGTAAGACAAGAGACCCAGCACTTC. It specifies CSVGLAGVRQETQHF.

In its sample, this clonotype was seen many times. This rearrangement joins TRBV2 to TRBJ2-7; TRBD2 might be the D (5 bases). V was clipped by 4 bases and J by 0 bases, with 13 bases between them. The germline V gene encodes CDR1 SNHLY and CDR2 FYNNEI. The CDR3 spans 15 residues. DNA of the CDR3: TGTGCCAGCAGTGTGGTCAGAGGGAGCTCCTACGAGCAGTACTTC. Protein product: CASSVVRGSSYEQYF.

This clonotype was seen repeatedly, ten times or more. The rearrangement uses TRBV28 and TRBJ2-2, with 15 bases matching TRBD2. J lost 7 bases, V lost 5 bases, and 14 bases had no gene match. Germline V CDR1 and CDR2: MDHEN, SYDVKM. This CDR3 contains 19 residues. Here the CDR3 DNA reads TGTGCCAGCAGTGCACCGGGACTAGCGGGAGGAAAGACGATCGGGGAGCTGTTTTTT. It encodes CASSAPGLAGGKTIGELFF.